These 3 T cell receptor beta chains originate from one sample sequenced in a study of cytomegalovirus exposure and HLA in healthy donors (TCRdb year 2017). Library preparation used the immunoSEQ multiplex PCR assay. The multiplex PCR relied on a mix of 60 forward primers for TCR Vbeta segments and 13 reverse primers for TCR Jbeta segments. TCRdb mirrors the immuneACCESS table, restricted to in-frame sequences. Some clones are absent from its copies; in checked studies, under half trace to an unresolved V gene, and the reason for the others is unknown. Here the sample has roughly 200,000 clones; around three quarters occur a single time. The ten largest make up under 2% of the sample. The source material was PBMCs. All receptors come from a man younger than 40 in good health and CMV-seronegative.

The chain joins TRBV7-9 to TRBJ2-2; 13 bases match TRBD2. This CDR3 region has 16 residues. The J segment lost 6 bases and the V segment lost 3 bases, leaving 4 bases of the junction unmatched. The germline V gene encodes CDR1 SEHNR and CDR2 FQNEAQ (reference sequence). The CDR3 sequence: CASSFGTSGMSGELFF. Here the CDR3 DNA reads TGTGCCAGCAGCTTCGGGACTAGCGGGATGTCCGGGGAGCTGTTTTTT.

Regarding this clone: This sample also contains other DNA sequences that code for the same CDR3. The V and J genes are TRBV5-1 and TRBJ2-1, with 8 nucleotides matching TRBD2. Germline CDR1 is SGHRS and CDR2 is YFSETQ. The CDR3 runs to 16 residues. With V trimmed by 0 bases and J by 1 base, 3 bases remained unmatched. The CDR3 DNA follows: TGCGCCAGCAGCTTGGCCGGCGGGAGGTCCTACAATGAGCAGTTCTTC. This gives the protein CASSLAGGRSYNEQFF.

Here the CDR3 DNA reads TGTGCCAGCAGTACGTTGACAGGGCGCTATAGCAATCAGCCCCAGCATTTT. Its protein is CASSTLTGRYSNQPQHF. The chain recombines TRBV27 with TRBJ1-5; 7 bases fit TRBD1. The germline V gene has CDR1 MNHEY and CDR2 SMNVEV (reference sequence). The CDR3 has 17 amino acids. The junction had 10 bases not matched to a gene; V was cut back by 5 bases and J by 0 bases.